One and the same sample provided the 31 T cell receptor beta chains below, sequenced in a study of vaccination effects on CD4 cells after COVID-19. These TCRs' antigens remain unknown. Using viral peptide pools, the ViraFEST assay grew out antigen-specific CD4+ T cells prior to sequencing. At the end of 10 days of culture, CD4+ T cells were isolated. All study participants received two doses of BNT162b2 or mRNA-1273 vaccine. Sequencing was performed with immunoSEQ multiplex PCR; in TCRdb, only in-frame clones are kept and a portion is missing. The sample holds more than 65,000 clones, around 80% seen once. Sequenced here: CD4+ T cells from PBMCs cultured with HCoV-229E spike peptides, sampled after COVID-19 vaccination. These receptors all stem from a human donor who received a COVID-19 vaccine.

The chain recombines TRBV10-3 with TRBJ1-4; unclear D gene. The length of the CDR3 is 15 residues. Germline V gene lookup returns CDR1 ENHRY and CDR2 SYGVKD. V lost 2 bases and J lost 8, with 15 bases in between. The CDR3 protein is CAISEGPLLGEKLFF. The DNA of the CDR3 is TGTGCCATCAGTGAGGGACCTCTCCTGGGGGAAAAACTGTTTTTT.

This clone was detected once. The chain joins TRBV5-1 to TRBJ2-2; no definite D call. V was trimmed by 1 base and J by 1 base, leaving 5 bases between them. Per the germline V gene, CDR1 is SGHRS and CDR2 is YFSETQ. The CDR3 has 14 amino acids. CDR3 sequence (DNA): TGCGCCAGCAGCTTGAACCAGAACACCGGGGAGCTGTTTTTT. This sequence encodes CASSLNQNTGELFF.

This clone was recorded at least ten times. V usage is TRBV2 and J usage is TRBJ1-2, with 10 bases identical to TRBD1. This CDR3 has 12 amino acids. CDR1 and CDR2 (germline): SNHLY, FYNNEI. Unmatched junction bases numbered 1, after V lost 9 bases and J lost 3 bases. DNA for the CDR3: TGTGCCAGGACAGGGGGCGACTATGGCTACACCTTC. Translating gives CARTGGDYGYTF.

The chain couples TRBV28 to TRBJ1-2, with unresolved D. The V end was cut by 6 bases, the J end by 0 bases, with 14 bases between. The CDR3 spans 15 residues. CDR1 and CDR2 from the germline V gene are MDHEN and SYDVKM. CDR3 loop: CASRSRRLANYGYTF. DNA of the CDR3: TGTGCCAGCAGGTCGAGACGGCTAGCTAACTATGGCTACACCTTC.

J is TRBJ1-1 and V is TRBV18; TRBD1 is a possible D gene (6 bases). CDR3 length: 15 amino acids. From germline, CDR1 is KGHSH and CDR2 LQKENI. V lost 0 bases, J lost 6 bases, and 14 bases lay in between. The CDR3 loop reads CASSPPGRGLSEAFF. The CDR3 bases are TGTGCCAGCTCACCACCGGGCAGGGGATTGTCTGAAGCTTTCTTT.

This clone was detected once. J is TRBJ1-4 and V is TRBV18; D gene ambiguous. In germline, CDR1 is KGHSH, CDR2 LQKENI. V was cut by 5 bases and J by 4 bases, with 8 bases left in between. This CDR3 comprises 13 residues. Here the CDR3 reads CASSAGFNEKLFF. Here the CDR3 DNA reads TGTGCCAGCTCAGCTGGATTTAATGAAAAACTGTTTTTT.

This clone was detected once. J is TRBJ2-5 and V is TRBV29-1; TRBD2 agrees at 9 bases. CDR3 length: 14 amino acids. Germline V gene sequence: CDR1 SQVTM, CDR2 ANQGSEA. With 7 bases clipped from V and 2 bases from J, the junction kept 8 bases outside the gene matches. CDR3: CSAQRGAHQETQYF. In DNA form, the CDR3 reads TGCAGCGCCCAGCGGGGGGCACATCAAGAGACCCAGTACTTC.

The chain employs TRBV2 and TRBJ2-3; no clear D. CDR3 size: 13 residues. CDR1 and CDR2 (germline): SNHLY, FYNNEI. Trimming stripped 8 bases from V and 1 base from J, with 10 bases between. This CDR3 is CASFHLRTDTQYF. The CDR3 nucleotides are TGTGCCAGCTTCCACCTGCGCACAGATACGCAGTATTTT. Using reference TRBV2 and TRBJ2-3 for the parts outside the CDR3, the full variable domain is EPEVTQTPSHQVTQMGQEVILRCVPISNHLYFYWYRQILGQKVEFLVSFYNNEISEKSEIFDDQFSVERPDGSNFTLKIRSTKLEDSAMYFCASFHLRTDTQYFGPGTRLTVL.

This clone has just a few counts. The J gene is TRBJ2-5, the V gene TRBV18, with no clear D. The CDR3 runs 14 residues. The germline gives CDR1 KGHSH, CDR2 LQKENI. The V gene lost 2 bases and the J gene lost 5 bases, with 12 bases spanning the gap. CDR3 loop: CASSPNAWGETQYF. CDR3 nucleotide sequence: TGTGCCAGCTCACCAAACGCTTGGGGTGAGACCCAGTACTTC.

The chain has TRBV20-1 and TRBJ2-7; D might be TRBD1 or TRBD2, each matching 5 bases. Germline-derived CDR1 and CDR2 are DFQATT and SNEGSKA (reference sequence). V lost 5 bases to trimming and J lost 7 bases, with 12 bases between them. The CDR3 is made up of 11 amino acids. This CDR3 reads CSASTGREQYV. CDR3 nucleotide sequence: TGCAGTGCTTCTACGGGGCGGGAGCAGTACGTC.

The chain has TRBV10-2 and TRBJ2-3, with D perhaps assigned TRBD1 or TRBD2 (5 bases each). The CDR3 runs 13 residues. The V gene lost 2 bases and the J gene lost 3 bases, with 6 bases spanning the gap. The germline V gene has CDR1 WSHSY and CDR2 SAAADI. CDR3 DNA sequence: TGCGCCAGCAGTGAGGGGACGACAGATACGCAGTATTTT. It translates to CASSEGTTDTQYF.

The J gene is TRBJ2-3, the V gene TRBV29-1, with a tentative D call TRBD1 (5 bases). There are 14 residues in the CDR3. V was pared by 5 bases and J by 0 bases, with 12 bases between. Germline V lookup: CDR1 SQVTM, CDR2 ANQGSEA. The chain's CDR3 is CSVKTSGSTDTQYF. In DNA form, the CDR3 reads TGCAGCGTTAAAACCTCAGGGAGCACAGATACGCAGTATTTT.

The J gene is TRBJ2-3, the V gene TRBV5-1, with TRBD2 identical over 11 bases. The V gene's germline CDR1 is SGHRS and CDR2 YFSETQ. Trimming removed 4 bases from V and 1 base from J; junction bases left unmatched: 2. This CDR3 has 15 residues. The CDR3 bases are TGCGCCAGCAGCGAGGGACTAGCGGGCACAGATACGCAGTATTTT. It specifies CASSEGLAGTDTQYF.

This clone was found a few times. For the CDR3, the DNA is TGTGCCAGCAGCTTAGGGGTGACTATAATAAGCTACACCTTC. It is translated as CASSLGVTIISYTF. This chain connects TRBV7-9 to TRBJ1-2, with no clear D. Trimming stripped 1 base from V and 9 bases from J, with 15 bases between. The CDR3 has 14 residues. In germline, CDR1 is SEHNR, CDR2 FQNEAQ (reference sequence).

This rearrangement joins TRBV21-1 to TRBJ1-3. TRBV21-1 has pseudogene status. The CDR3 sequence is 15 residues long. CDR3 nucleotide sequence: TGTGCCAGCAGCAATTGGGAAGGTTCTGGAAACACCATATATTTT. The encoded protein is CASSNWEGSGNTIYF.

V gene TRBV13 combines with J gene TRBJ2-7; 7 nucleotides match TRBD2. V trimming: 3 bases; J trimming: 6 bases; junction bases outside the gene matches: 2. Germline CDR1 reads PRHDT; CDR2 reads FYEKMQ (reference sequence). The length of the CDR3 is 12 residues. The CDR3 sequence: CASSFTGGEQYV. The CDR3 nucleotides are TGTGCCAGCAGCTTTACGGGAGGCGAGCAGTACGTC.

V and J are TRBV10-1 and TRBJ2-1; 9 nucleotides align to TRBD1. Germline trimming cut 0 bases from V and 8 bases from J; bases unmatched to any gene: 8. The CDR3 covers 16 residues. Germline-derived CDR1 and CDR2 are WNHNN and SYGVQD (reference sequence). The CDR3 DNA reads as TGCGCCAGCAGTGAGTCAAGGACAGGGGTTATTGATGAGCAGTTCTTC. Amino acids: CASSESRTGVIDEQFF.

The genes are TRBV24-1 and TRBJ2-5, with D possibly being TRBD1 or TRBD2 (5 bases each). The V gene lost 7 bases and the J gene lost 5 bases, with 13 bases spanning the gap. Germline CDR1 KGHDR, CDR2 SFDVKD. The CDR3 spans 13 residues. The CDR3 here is CATSDGARETQYF. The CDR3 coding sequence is TGTGCCACCAGCGACGGGGCCCGGGAGACCCAGTACTTC.

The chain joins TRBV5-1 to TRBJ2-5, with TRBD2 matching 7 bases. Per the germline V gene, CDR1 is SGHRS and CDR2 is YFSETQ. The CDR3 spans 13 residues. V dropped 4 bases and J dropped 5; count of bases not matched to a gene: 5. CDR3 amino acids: CASSATGGETQYF. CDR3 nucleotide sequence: TGCGCCAGCAGCGCGACCGGGGGGGAGACCCAGTACTTC.

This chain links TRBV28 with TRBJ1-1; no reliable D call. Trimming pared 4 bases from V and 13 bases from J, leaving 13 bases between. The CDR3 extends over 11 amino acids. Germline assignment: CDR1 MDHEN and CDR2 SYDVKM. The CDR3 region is CASSSLGKGFF. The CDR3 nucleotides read TGTGCCAGCAGTTCGTTGGGGAAGGGTTTCTTT.

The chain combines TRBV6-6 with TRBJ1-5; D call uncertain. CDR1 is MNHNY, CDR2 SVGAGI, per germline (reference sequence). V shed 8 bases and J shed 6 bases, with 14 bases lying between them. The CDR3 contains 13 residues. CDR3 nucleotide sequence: TGTGCCAGCGGCCCCGGTCTGGGTCAGCCCCAGCATTTT. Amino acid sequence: CASGPGLGQPQHF.

CDR3 protein: CASSLAQENYGYTF. In nucleotides, the CDR3 is TGTGCCAGCAGCTTAGCCCAGGAGAACTATGGCTACACCTTC. The chain combines TRBV7-2 with TRBJ1-2, with D uncertain. The length of the CDR3 is 14 residues. Germline-derived CDR1 and CDR2 are SGHTA and FQGNSA. The ends were cut back, 0 bases at V and 2 bases at J, with 7 bases in the middle.

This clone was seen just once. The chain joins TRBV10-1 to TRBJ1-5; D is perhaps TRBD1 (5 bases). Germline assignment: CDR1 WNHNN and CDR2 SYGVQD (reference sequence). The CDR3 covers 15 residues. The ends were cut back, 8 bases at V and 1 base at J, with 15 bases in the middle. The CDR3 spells CASPQGFGSNQPQHF. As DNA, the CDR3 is TGCGCCAGCCCGCAGGGATTTGGGAGCAATCAGCCCCAGCATTTT.

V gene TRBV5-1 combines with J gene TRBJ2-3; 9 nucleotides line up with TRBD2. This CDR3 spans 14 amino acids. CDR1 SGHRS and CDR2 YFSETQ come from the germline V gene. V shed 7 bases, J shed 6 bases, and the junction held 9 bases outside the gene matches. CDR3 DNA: TGCGCCAGCGGTAGCGGGGGCGTTCGGGATACGCAGTATTTT. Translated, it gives CASGSGGVRDTQYF.

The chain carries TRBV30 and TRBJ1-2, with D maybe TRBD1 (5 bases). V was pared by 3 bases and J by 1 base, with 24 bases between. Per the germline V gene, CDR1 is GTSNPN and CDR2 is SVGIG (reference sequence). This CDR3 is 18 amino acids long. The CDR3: CAWSSIASGTGGNYGYTF. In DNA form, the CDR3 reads TGTGCCTGGAGCTCCATAGCCAGTGGCACAGGTGGTAACTATGGCTACACCTTC. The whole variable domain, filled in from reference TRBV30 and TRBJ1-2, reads SQTIHQWPATLVQPVGSPLSLECTVEGTSNPNLYWYRQAAGRGLQLLFYSVGIGQISSEVPQNLSASRPQDRQFILSSKKLLLSDSGFYLCAWSSIASGTGGNYGYTFGSGTRLTVV.

The DNA of the CDR3 is TGTGCCACCAGTGATTTCGGGACAGGGGCTTACAATGAGCAGTTCTTC. Its translation: CATSDFGTGAYNEQFF. The J gene is TRBJ2-1, the V gene TRBV24-1; 10 bases fit TRBD1. The CDR3 runs to 16 residues. V was clipped by 1 base and J by 4 bases; unmatched bases: 3. CDR1 and CDR2 from the germline V gene are KGHDR and SFDVKD.

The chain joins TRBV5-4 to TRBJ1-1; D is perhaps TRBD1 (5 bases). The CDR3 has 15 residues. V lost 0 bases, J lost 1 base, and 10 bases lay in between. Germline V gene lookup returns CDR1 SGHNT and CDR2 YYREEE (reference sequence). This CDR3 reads CASSLGQTPNTEAFF. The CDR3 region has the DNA TGTGCCAGCAGCTTGGGACAGACACCGAACACTGAAGCTTTCTTT.

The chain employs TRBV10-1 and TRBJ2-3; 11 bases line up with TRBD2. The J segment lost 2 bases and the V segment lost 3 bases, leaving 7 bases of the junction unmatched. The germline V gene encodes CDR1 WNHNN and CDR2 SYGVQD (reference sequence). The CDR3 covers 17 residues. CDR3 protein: CASSDPSGGKLTDTQYF. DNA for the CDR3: TGCGCCAGCAGTGACCCTAGCGGGGGGAAACTCACAGATACGCAGTATTTT.

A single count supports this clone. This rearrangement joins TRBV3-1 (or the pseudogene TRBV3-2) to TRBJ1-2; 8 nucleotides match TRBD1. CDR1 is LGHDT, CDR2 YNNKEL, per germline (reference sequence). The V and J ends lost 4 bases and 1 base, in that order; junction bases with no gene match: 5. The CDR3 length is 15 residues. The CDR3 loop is CASSPGQGGNYGYTF. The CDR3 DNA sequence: TGTGCCAGCAGCCCCGGACAGGGAGGTAACTATGGCTACACCTTC.

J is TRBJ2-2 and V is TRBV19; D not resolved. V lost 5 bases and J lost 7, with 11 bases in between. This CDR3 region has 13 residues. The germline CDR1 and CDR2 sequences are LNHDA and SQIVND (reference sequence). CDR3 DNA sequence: TGTGCCAGTAGTGTCCTCCATGGCGGGGAGCTGTTTTTT. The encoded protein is CASSVLHGGELFF.

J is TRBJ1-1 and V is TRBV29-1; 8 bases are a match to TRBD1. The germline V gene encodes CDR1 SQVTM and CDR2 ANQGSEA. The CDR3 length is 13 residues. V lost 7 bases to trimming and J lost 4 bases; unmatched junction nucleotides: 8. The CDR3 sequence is CSATTGVVTEAFF. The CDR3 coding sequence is TGCAGCGCCACGACAGGGGTAGTCACTGAAGCTTTCTTT.